This is a list of T cell receptor beta chains from one sample in a study of blood T cell repertoires in COVID-19. The data were produced by immunoSEQ multiplex PCR, yet TCRdb's version contains in-frame clones alone and is incomplete. Of almost 400,000 clones in the sample, around 89% were seen once. The sequenced sample was PBMCs or T cells enriched from blood (not recorded which). The source is a woman aged 25 to 39 with acute COVID-19. Each CDR3 is given with its conserved first and last residue. The D gene is left open where the match is weak. Clone size is not always given. Where it is, it says once, few, many or a class for expanded clones.

>15|-|TRBJ2-7|-|TRBV9
CASSPQRTGKYEQYF
TGTGCCAGCAGCCCCCAGAGGACGGGGAAATACGAGCAGTACTTC
>14|-|TRBJ2-1|-|TRBV19
CASSIRGPYNEQFF
TGTGCCAGTAGTATTCGCGGCCCCTACAATGAGCAGTTCTTC
>14|-|TRBJ2-7|-|TRBV6-5
CASGGGGRSYEQYF
TGTGCCAGTGGAGGGGGGGGCCGCTCCTACGAGCAGTACTTC
>13|-|TRBJ2-7|-|TRBV5-1
CASSLRRDYEQYF
TGCGCCAGCAGCTTGCGACGGGACTACGAGCAGTACTTC
>15|-|TRBJ1-6|TRBD1|TRBV2
CASSAGDREGSPLHF
TGTGCCAGCAGTGCGGGGGACAGGGAAGGTTCACCCCTCCACTTT
>15|-|TRBJ2-1|TRBD2|TRBV3-1/TRBV3-2
CASSPSGGAPNEQFF
TGTGCCAGCAGCCCTAGCGGGGGGGCCCCCAATGAGCAGTTCTTC
>13|-|TRBJ1-2|-|TRBV5-4
CASSLRGGGGYTF
TGTGCCAGCAGCTTGAGGGGAGGCGGTGGCTACACCTTC
>15|-|TRBJ1-4|TRBD1|TRBV9
CASSGGTEEYEKLFF
TGTGCCAGCAGCGGGGGGACAGAGGAGTACGAAAAACTGTTTTTT
>14|few|TRBJ1-6|-|TRBV6-2/TRBV6-3
CASSDRIYNSPLHF
TGTGCCAGCAGTGACAGGATTTATAATTCACCCCTCCACTTT
>17|-|TRBJ2-1|-|TRBV24-1
CATSDFEPGRAGNEQFF
TGTGCCACCAGTGATTTTGAGCCTGGCAGGGCGGGGAATGAGCAGTTCTTC